This TCR beta chain is drawn from a study of cytomegalovirus exposure and HLA in healthy donors. The study's findings and limits: By a later analysis, the bulk of CMV-associated TCR beta chains appeared HLA-restricted. Reported findings show TCR beta sequences accurately forecast HLA-A and HLA-B alleles in most subjects.

Notes on this clone: The target antigen is unknown.

PCR employed 60 Vbeta and 13 Jbeta primers. Profiled with immunoSEQ multiplex PCR; TCRdb holds only in-frame clones, not every one. Here the sample spans 40,000 to 60,000 clones, over 60% being singletons. Germline V gives CDR1 SGHRS, CDR2 YFSETQ. The junction had 4 bases not matched to a gene; V was cut back by 4 bases and J by 5 bases. The CDR3 runs 14 residues. The J gene is TRBJ2-7, the V gene TRBV5-1; 12 nucleotides agree with TRBD2. This receptor was identified in a woman between 50 and 59 years old in good health and CMV-seronegative. Sequencing was performed on PBMCs. CDR3 protein: CASSASGGANEQYF. The CDR3 region has the DNA TGCGCCAGCAGCGCTAGCGGGGGGGCCAACGAGCAGTACTTC.